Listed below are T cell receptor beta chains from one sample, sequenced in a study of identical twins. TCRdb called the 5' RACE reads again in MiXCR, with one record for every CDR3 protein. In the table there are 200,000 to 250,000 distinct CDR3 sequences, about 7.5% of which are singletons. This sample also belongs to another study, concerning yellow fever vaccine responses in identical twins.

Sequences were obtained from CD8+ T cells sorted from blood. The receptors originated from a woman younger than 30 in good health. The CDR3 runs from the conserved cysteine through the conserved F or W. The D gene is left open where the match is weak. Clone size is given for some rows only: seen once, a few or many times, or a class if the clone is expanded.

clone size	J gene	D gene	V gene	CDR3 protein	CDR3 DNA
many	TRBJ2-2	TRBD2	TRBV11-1	CASSLGGAGGRNTGELFF	TGTGCCAGCAGCTTAGGCGGGGCGGGAGGTCGGAACACCGGGGAGCTGTTTTTT
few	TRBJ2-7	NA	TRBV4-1	CASSPDPQGYEQYF	TGCGCCAGCAGCCCAGACCCACAGGGCTACGAGCAGTACTTC
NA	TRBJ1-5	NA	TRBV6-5	CASSYVGANQPQHF	TGTGCCAGCAGTTATGTGGGGGCCAATCAGCCCCAGCATTTT
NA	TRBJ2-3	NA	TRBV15	CATSTGTGETDTQYF	TGTGCCACCAGCACCGGGACGGGGGAAACAGATACGCAGTATTTT
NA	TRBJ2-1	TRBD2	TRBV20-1	CSAKQLAGETNEQFF	TGCAGTGCCAAGCAACTAGCGGGAGAAACCAATGAGCAGTTCTTC
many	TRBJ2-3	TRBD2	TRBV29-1	CSAHVGTNTDTQYF	TGCAGCGCCCACGTCGGGACTAACACAGATACGCAGTATTTT
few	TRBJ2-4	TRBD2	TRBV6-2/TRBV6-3	CASQTRGLGLAKNIQYF	TGTGCCAGCCAGACTCGCGGACTAGGCCTGGCCAAAAACATTCAGTACTTC
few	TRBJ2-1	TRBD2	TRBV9	CASSVYSGTSGRVGSEQFF	TGTGCCAGCAGCGTCTATTCCGGGACTAGCGGGAGAGTTGGGTCGGAGCAGTTCTTC
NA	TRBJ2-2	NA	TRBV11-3	CASSLAGMGNTGELFF	TGTGCCAGCAGCTTAGCGGGGATGGGGAACACCGGGGAGCTGTTTTTT
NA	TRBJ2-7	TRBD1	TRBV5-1	CASSLFFSGTGDRNEQYF	TGCGCCAGCAGCTTGTTTTTTTCAGGGACAGGGGATAGGAACGAGCAGTACTTC
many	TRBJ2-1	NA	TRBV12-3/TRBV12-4	CASRGEGGGPANEQFF	TGTGCCAGCAGGGGAGAAGGGGGGGGCCCGGCCAATGAGCAGTTCTTC
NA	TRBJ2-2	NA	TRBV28	CASSFRIHGELFF	TGTGCCAGCAGTTTCAGGATTCACGGGGAGCTGTTTTTT
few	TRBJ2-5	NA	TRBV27	CASSPGAQETQYF	TGTGCCAGCAGTCCGGGGGCCCAAGAGACCCAGTACTTC
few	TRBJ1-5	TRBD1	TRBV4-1	CASSQAGGQPQHF	TGCGCCAGCAGCCAGGCAGGGGGTCAGCCCCAGCATTTT
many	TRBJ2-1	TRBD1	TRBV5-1	CASSLGRGLDEQFF	TGCGCCAGCAGCCTGGGCAGGGGGCTAGATGAGCAGTTCTTC
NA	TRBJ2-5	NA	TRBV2	CASSEALPKTQYF	TGTGCCAGCAGTGAAGCGCTTCCTAAGACCCAGTACTTC
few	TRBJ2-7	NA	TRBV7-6	CASSKQSGEQYF	TGTGCCAGCAGTAAGCAAAGCGGGGAGCAGTACTTC
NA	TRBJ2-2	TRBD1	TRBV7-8	CASSLVRTGPSNTGELFF	TGTGCCAGCAGCTTAGTGCGGACAGGACCGTCGAACACCGGGGAGCTGTTTTTT
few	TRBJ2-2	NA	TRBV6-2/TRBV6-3	CASSYDGTGLSPLDTGELFF	TGTGCCAGCAGTTACGACGGAACCGGACTATCTCCCCTGGACACCGGGGAGCTGTTTTTT
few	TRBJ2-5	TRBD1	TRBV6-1	CASSNGPGGQGQETQYF	TGTGCCAGCAGCAACGGGCCGGGGGGACAGGGTCAAGAGACCCAGTACTTC
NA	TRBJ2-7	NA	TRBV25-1	CASSDPDTYEQYF	TGTGCCAGCAGTGATCCTGATACCTACGAGCAGTACTTC
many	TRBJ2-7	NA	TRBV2	CASSVYRNYEQYF	TGTGCCAGCAGTGTGTACAGAAACTACGAGCAGTACTTC
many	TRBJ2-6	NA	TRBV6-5	CASSFGDGASGLTF	TGTGCCAGCAGTTTCGGGGATGGGGCTTCGGGCCTGACTTTC
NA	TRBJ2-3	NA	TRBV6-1	CASSERAATRAISTDTQYF	TGTGCCAGCAGTGAAAGGGCGGCAACTAGGGCGATTAGCACAGATACGCAGTATTTT
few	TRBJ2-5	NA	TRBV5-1	CASSLLMGLETQYF	TGCGCCAGCAGCTTGCTGATGGGCCTAGAGACCCAGTACTTC
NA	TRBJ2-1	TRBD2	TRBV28	CASSPGLAGRNEQFF	TGTGCCAGCAGCCCCGGACTAGCGGGTAGGAATGAGCAGTTCTTC
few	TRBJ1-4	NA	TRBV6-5	CASSYAERGKLFF	TGTGCCAGCAGTTACGCGGAGCGGGGAAAACTGTTTTTT
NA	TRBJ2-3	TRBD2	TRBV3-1	CASSAVAGEGDTQYF	TGTGCCAGCAGCGCCGTTGCGGGAGAGGGAGATACGCAGTATTTT
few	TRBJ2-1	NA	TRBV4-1	CASSQALARESYNEQFF	TGCGCCAGCAGCCAAGCCCTAGCTCGGGAGTCCTACAATGAGCAGTTCTTC
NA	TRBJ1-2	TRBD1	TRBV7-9	CASIPMDGQGSDYGYTF	TGTGCCAGCATTCCTATGGACGGACAGGGATCTGACTATGGCTACACCTTC
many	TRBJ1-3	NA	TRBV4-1	CASSQEFVVLGNTIYF	TGCGCCAGCAGCCAAGAATTCGTGGTGCTTGGAAACACCATATATTTT
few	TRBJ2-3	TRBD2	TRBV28	CASSVSGGGDTQYF	TGTGCCAGCAGTGTGAGCGGGGGAGGGGATACGCAGTATTTT
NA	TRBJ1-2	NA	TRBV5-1	CASSLGRGETITYGYTF	TGCGCCAGCAGCTTGGGCCGCGGGGAGACGATAACCTATGGCTACACCTTC
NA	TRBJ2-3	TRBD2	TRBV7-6	CASSLDVAGLRDTQYF	TGTGCCAGCAGCTTGGACGTAGCGGGATTGAGAGATACGCAGTATTTT
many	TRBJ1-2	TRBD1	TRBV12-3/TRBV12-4	CASSLKRTGGNYGYTF	TGTGCCAGCAGTTTAAAAAGGACAGGGGGAAACTATGGCTACACCTTC
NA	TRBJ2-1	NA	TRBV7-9	CASSFGAGYNEQFF	NA
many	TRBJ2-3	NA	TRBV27	CASSLGWGPTDTQYF	TGTGCCAGCAGTTTAGGGTGGGGGCCCACAGATACGCAGTATTTT
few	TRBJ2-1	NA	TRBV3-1	CASSQVTLNEQFF	TGTGCCAGCAGCCAAGTTACACTCAATGAGCAGTTCTTC
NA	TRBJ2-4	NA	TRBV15	CATSSGTGFNIQYF	TGTGCCACCAGCAGCGGGACGGGATTTAACATTCAGTACTTC
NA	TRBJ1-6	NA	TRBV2	CASSDSREPNSPLHF	TGTGCCAGCAGTGATTCTAGGGAGCCTAATTCACCCCTCCACTTT
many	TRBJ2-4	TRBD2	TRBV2	CASSDHLGLAGVYIQYF	TGTGCCAGCAGTGACCACCTCGGACTAGCGGGAGTGTACATTCAGTACTTC
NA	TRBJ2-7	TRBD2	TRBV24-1	CATSDGTSGYEQYF	TGTGCCACCAGTGACGGGACTAGCGGATACGAGCAGTACTTC
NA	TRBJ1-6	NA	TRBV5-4	CASSLSGSGTPSYNSPLHF	TGTGCCAGCAGCTTGTCCGGGTCGGGGACTCCCTCCTATAATTCACCCCTCCACTTT
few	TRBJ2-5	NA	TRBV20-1	CSARPQMGETQYF	TGCAGTGCTAGACCTCAGATGGGGGAGACCCAGTACTTC
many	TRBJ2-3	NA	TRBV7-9	CASSLQSGFADTQYF	TGTGCCAGCAGCTTACAATCTGGGTTTGCAGATACGCAGTATTTT
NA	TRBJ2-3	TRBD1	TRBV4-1	CASSPRDRYTDTQYF	TGCGCCAGCAGCCCTCGGGACAGGTACACAGATACGCAGTATTTT
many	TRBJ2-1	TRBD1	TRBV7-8	CASSSGTALYNEQFF	TGTGCCAGCAGCTCCGGGACAGCCCTTTACAATGAGCAGTTCTTC
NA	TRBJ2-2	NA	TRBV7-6	CASSLSGTNTGELFF	TGTGCCAGCAGCTTATCCGGGACGAACACCGGGGAGCTGTTTTTT
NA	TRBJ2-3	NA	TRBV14	CASSHRQDVTDTQYF	TGTGCCAGCAGCCATCGGCAGGACGTCACAGATACGCAGTATTTT